A selection of T cell receptor beta chains follows, all from one sample in a study of cytotoxic CD8 clonotypes in ibrutinib-treated CLL. Sequenced by immunoSEQ multiplex PCR; TCRdb stores in-frame clones only, minus some. The sample has about 40,000 clones, under 80% seen once; the top ten hold over 9.5%. The specimen comprised PBMCs, sampled at disease progression, from a patient treated with ibrutinib. Receptors originate from a human donor with chronic lymphocytic leukemia. The CDR3 runs from the conserved cysteine through the conserved F or W.

V	J	length	CDR3
TRBV11-2	TRBJ1-2	14	CASSLDQGTGGYTF
TRBV28	TRBJ1-2	13	CASRTGGLGGYTF
TRBV19	TRBJ2-5	14	CASSPNPASVTQYF
TRBV19	TRBJ2-7	15	CASSPGDSRVEEQYF
TRBV5-6	TRBJ2-1	17	CASSLRGLAGYRREQFF
TRBV2	TRBJ2-7	16	CASSGLFGSDSYEQYF
TRBV6-6	TRBJ2-7	15	CASSYSKGGSYEQYF
TRBV29-1	TRBJ2-7	16	CSVEEPGDQFSYEQYF
TRBV10-3	TRBJ2-3	18	CATAPLLAGGGRTDTQYF
TRBV5-1	TRBJ2-7	17	CASSLNPAGGFSYEQYF
TRBV19	TRBJ1-5	16	CASSHSGTGPNQPQHF
TRBV14	TRBJ2-1	15	CASSQRLAGDNEQFF
TRBV7-9	TRBJ2-1	12	CASPSYHNEQFF
TRBV27	TRBJ1-5	13	CASSLFQRQPQHF
TRBV10-3	TRBJ1-5	15	CAISATSGVDQPQHF
TRBV19	TRBJ1-4	15	CASSIVGNPNEKLFF
TRBV2	TRBJ1-4	15	CASRKTGTTNEKLFF
TRBV7-9	TRBJ1-2	12	CATPPGSYGYTF
TRBV27	TRBJ2-7	13	CASSLGGSYEQYF
TRBV5-1	TRBJ1-3	14	CASSFGQAGNTIYF
TRBV7-9	TRBJ1-2	14	CASSLAGASYGYTF
TRBV4-2	TRBJ2-2	16	CASSQETVTNTGELFF
TRBV5-8	TRBJ1-1	13	CASSREERTEAFF
TRBV10-3	TRBJ2-5	11	CAIRDQETQYF
TRBV29-1	TRBJ1-2	13	CSVPKEGGHGYTF
TRBV20-1	TRBJ2-1	11	CSADRANEQFF
TRBV5-4	TRBJ1-1	16	CASSRPPGAESTEAFF
TRBV6-5	TRBJ1-5	16	CASSSNTGTLNQPQHF
TRBV9	TRBJ2-1	15	CASRRDGGEYNEQFF
TRBV7-9	TRBJ1-5	13	CASSRTGNQPQHF